A single sample is the source of the 28 T cell receptor beta chains below, sequenced in a study of blood T cell repertoires in COVID-19. Sequencing used immunoSEQ multiplex PCR; TCRdb keeps in-frame clones, though not all of them. The sample shows about 200,000 clones, about 82% of them seen only once. Source material: PBMCs or T cells enriched from blood (not recorded which). These receptor sequences come from a man aged 35-49 years with acute COVID-19.

The rearrangement links TRBV2 to TRBJ1-4; D gene uncertain. The CDR3 is 13 amino acids. Germline CDR1 reads SNHLY; CDR2 reads FYNNEI. V gave up 3 bases and J gave up 10 bases, with 12 bases separating them. This CDR3 reads CASSDQRRGKLFF. In nucleotides, the CDR3 is TGTGCCAGCAGTGACCAGAGAAGAGGAAAACTGTTTTTT.

The rearrangement joins TRBV7-9 to TRBJ1-6; D remains unclear. This CDR3 has 14 amino acids. Deletions cut 4 bases from V and 8 bases from J, with 12 bases between. Germline V gene sequence: CDR1 SEHNR, CDR2 FQNEAQ (reference sequence). CDR3: CASSSVGGDSPLHF. Written as DNA, the CDR3 is TGTGCCAGCAGCTCCGTGGGAGGCGATTCACCCCTCCACTTT.

This sequence joins TRBV28 and TRBJ2-2; D gene ambiguous. V was shortened by 8 bases and J by 2 bases, with 9 bases between the two germline ends. The CDR3 runs to 13 residues. Per the germline V gene, CDR1 is MDHEN and CDR2 is SYDVKM. CDR3 DNA sequence: TGTGCCAGCTTCGACACCAACACCGGGGAGCTGTTTTTT. This translates into CASFDTNTGELFF.

The rearrangement joins TRBV7-9 to TRBJ1-4; D call uncertain. V lost 10 bases and J 2 bases, leaving 23 bases between the germline ends. This CDR3 spans 17 amino acids. Per the germline V gene, CDR1 is SEHNR and CDR2 is FQNEAQ (reference sequence). DNA of the CDR3: TGTGCCACCCGGGGAAGGGCTGCAAGTGAGACTAATGAAAAACTGTTTTTT. Translating gives CATRGRAASETNEKLFF.

This chain links TRBV28 with TRBJ1-4; possibly TRBD1 for D (5 bases). Germline values: CDR1 MDHEN, CDR2 SYDVKM. CDR3 length equals 13 residues. V dropped 2 bases and J dropped 5 bases, with 6 bases sitting between them. The DNA of the CDR3 is TGTGCCAGCAGTTTAGGGGGGAATGAAAAACTGTTTTTT. Protein: CASSLGGNEKLFF.

About this clone itself: At the DNA level, this CDR3 is encoded by other sequences in the same sample as well. The rearrangement uses TRBV5-1 and TRBJ2-3, with D unresolved. The V and J ends lost 2 bases and 5 bases respectively, with 3 bases between them. From germline, CDR1 is SGHRS and CDR2 YFSETQ. There are 11 residues in the CDR3. The CDR3 region is CASSFRDTQYF. As DNA, the CDR3 is TGCGCCAGCAGCTTTAGAGATACGCAGTATTTT.

The chain is built from TRBV7-9 and TRBJ2-7; TRBD2 matches 14 bases. CDR3 length: 15 residues. The V and J ends lost 4 bases and 1 base, in that order; junction bases with no gene match: 0. Looked up from germline, CDR1 is SEHNR and CDR2 is FQNEAQ (reference sequence). This CDR3 is CASSWTSGRSYEQYF. The DNA of the CDR3 is TGTGCCAGCAGCTGGACTAGCGGGAGGTCCTACGAGCAGTACTTC. Filled out from reference TRBV7-9 and TRBJ2-7, the complete variable domain reads DTGVSQNPRHKITKRGQNVTFRCDPISEHNRLYWYRQTLGQGPEFLTYFQNEAQLEKSRLLSDRFSAERPKGSFSTLEIQRTEQGDSAMYLCASSWTSGRSYEQYFGPGTRLTVT.

This clone was counted only a few times. The CDR3 spells CASSEGQGVTYEQYF. As DNA, the CDR3 is TGTGCCAGCAGTGAAGGGCAGGGGGTCACCTACGAGCAGTACTTC. The chain has TRBV2 and TRBJ2-7; 7 bases map to TRBD1. CDR1 SNHLY and CDR2 FYNNEI come from the germline V gene. The CDR3 contains 15 residues. V was clipped by 1 base and J by 2 bases; unmatched bases: 5. Full variable domain (remainder filled in from reference TRBV2 and TRBJ2-7): EPEVTQTPSHQVTQMGQEVILRCVPISNHLYFYWYRQILGQKVEFLVSFYNNEISEKSEIFDDQFSVERPDGSNFTLKIRSTKLEDSAMYFCASSEGQGVTYEQYFGPGTRLTVT.

The rearrangement uses TRBV20-1 and TRBJ2-7; no firm D call. This CDR3 contains 11 residues. V gave up 2 bases and J gave up 3 bases, with 5 bases separating them. CDR1 and CDR2 (germline): DFQATT, SNEGSKA (reference sequence). The CDR3 region is CSARLDYEQYF. For the CDR3, the DNA is TGCAGTGCTAGACTAGACTACGAGCAGTACTTC.

This chain uses TRBV5-4 with TRBJ1-1; D gene unclear. Germline V CDR1 and CDR2: SGHNT, YYREEE (reference sequence). CDR3 size: 14 residues. V was cut by 4 bases and J by 6 bases, with 16 bases left in between. For the CDR3, the DNA is TGTGCCAGCAGCCCTCAGAGGGCCGGCGCTGAAGCTTTCTTT. Amino acids: CASSPQRAGAEAFF.

The chain carries TRBV11-2 and TRBJ2-5; 8 bases match TRBD2. V lost 5 bases, J lost 5 bases, and 10 bases stayed unmatched. The CDR3 has 15 amino acids. The V gene's germline CDR1 is SGHAT and CDR2 FQNNGV. The DNA for the CDR3 is TGTGCCAGCAGCACACGATCGGGAGGGCAGGAGACCCAGTACTTC. This sequence encodes CASSTRSGGQETQYF. Combining the CDR3 with reference TRBV11-2 and TRBJ2-5 gives the whole variable domain EAGVAQSPRYKIIEKRQSVAFWCNPISGHATLYWYQQILGQGPKLLIQFQNNGVVDDSQLPKDRFSAERLKGVDSTLKIQPAKLEDSAVYLCASSTRSGGQETQYFGPGTRLLVL.

This chain links TRBV19 with TRBJ1-4; the D is unclear. The V gene lost 3 bases and the J gene lost 4 bases, with 9 bases spanning the gap. The CDR3 has 14 amino acids. CDR1 is LNHDA and CDR2 is SQIVND in the germline V gene (reference sequence). The CDR3 spells CASSMARNNEKLFF. The CDR3 DNA sequence: TGTGCCAGTAGTATGGCGAGGAATAATGAAAAACTGTTTTTT.

This chain connects TRBV4-1 to TRBJ1-4, with 7 nucleotides matching TRBD1. The junction had 8 bases not matched to a gene; V was cut back by 3 bases and J by 7 bases. The germline gives CDR1 MGHRA, CDR2 YSYEKL. The CDR3 totals 15 residues. The CDR3 protein is CASSHKQGTGEKLFF. The DNA of the CDR3 is TGCGCCAGCAGCCACAAACAGGGGACGGGTGAAAAACTGTTTTTT.

This clone has more than one count but fewer than ten. The chain links TRBV28 to TRBJ1-4; a weak D match, TRBD1 (5 bases). Per the germline V gene, CDR1 is MDHEN and CDR2 is SYDVKM. The CDR3 sequence is 13 residues long. V lost 2 bases to trimming and J lost 8 bases, with 9 bases between them. CDR3 region: CASSLTGLEKLFF. The CDR3 DNA follows: TGTGCCAGCAGTTTAACAGGTTTAGAAAAACTGTTTTTT.

This chain links TRBV5-1 with TRBJ2-5; the match to TRBD1 covers 10 bases. The CDR3 totals 15 residues. CDR1 SGHRS and CDR2 YFSETQ come from the germline V gene. J was trimmed by 4 bases and V by 1 base; bases with no gene match: 4. Here the CDR3 DNA reads TGCGCCAGCAGCTTGCGACAGGGGGCCCCAGAGACCCAGTACTTC. This sequence encodes CASSLRQGAPETQYF.

The chain has TRBV6-2 or TRBV6-3 and TRBJ2-2, with D possibly being TRBD2 (5 bases). V shed 0 bases and J shed 0 bases, with 5 bases lying between them. CDR1 and CDR2 from the germline V gene are MNHEY and SVGEGT. The CDR3 length is 15 residues. The CDR3 region has the DNA TGTGCCAGCAGTTACTCGGGAGCGAACACCGGGGAGCTGTTTTTT. This sequence encodes CASSYSGANTGELFF.

The CDR3 DNA reads as TGTGCCAGCTCGCAAAATGACAGGGGTACTGAAGCTTTCTTT. It encodes CASSQNDRGTEAFF. J is TRBJ1-1 and V is TRBV18, with TRBD1 matching 8 bases. After removal of 6 bases from V and 5 bases from J, the junction contained 8 bases not matched to a gene. CDR1 and CDR2 from the germline V gene are KGHSH and LQKENI. This CDR3 region has 14 residues.

The chain joins TRBV19 to TRBJ1-4; 8 nucleotides line up with TRBD1. J gave up 4 bases and V 11 bases, and 9 bases lay outside the gene matches. The CDR3 has 14 residues. Germline CDR1 is LNHDA and CDR2 is SQIVND (reference sequence). The CDR3 bases are TGTGCCGCTAAGGAAACAGGGGGTAATGAAAAACTGTTTTTT. This codes for CAAKETGGNEKLFF.

This chain links TRBV6-1 with TRBJ1-2; D might be TRBD1 (5 bases). The CDR3 spans 14 residues. Germline CDR1 MNHNS, CDR2 SASEGT. V lost 6 bases and J 7 bases, leaving 18 bases between the germline ends. For the CDR3, the DNA is TGTGCCAGCAGCCGCGGGCGGGGGATCGGTGGCTACACCTTC. Translating gives CASSRGRGIGGYTF.

The chain combines TRBV6-5 with TRBJ1-1; TRBD1 aligns across 7 bases. The CDR3 consists of 12 residues. Trimming cost V 6 bases and J 7 bases; bases outside gene matches: 5. The V gene's germline CDR1 is MNHEY and CDR2 SVGAGI. The CDR3 sequence: CASRFQGDEAFF. CDR3 DNA: TGTGCCAGCAGATTCCAGGGGGATGAAGCTTTCTTT.

J is TRBJ2-3 and V is TRBV19; 8 bases are shared with TRBD1. J gave up 6 bases and V 1 base, and 12 bases lay outside the gene matches. Germline loops: CDR1 LNHDA, CDR2 SQIVND (reference sequence). CDR3 length equals 17 residues. CDR3 DNA: TGTGCCAGTAGTATAGCCCGGACAGGGTTCGGCGGCGATACGCAGTATTTT. Amino acid sequence: CASSIARTGFGGDTQYF. The full variable domain, completed using reference TRBV19 and TRBJ2-3, is DGGITQSPKYLFRKEGQNVTLSCEQNLNHDAMYWYRQDPGQGLRLIYYSQIVNDFQKGDIAEGYSVSREKKESFPLTVTSAQKNPTAFYLCASSIARTGFGGDTQYFGPGTRLTVL.

The chain recombines TRBV20-1 with TRBJ2-7, with D possibly TRBD1 on 6 matching bases. The CDR3 spans 11 residues. The V gene lost 7 bases and the J gene lost 2 bases, with 9 bases spanning the gap. CDR1 is DFQATT, CDR2 SNEGSKA, per germline (reference sequence). The CDR3 spells CSGQDTYEQYF. The CDR3 DNA reads as TGCAGTGGACAGGATACCTACGAGCAGTACTTC.

This chain links TRBV28 with TRBJ1-2; D perhaps matches TRBD1 (6 bases). The CDR3 is 14 amino acids. The V end lost 10 bases, the J end lost 6 bases, and 21 bases lay between the germline ends. Germline values: CDR1 MDHEN, CDR2 SYDVKM. The CDR3 reads CATTEQGGGNGYTF. As DNA, the CDR3 is TGTGCCACGACAGAGCAAGGGGGTGGGAATGGCTACACCTTC.

This chain links TRBV10-1 with TRBJ1-2; D unresolved. V shed 3 bases and J shed 6 bases, with 14 bases lying between them. The V gene's germline CDR1 is WNHNN and CDR2 SYGVQD (reference sequence). This CDR3 has 14 amino acids. CDR3 amino acids: CASSEEEDGNGYTF. CDR3 in DNA: TGCGCCAGCAGTGAAGAGGAGGATGGAAATGGCTACACCTTC.

The chain is built from TRBV10-1 and TRBJ2-1, with D perhaps matching TRBD2 (6 bases). Germline assignment: CDR1 WNHNN and CDR2 SYGVQD (reference sequence). This CDR3 is built from 17 residues. Trimming removed 6 bases from V and 7 bases from J, with 25 bases in between. The CDR3 DNA sequence: TGCGCCAGCAGGGCCCCAAGGGCCACAAAGACTAGGAATGAGCAGTTCTTC. It is translated as CASRAPRATKTRNEQFF.

J is TRBJ2-7 and V is TRBV28; the D gene is possibly TRBD2 (6 bases). Looked up from germline, CDR1 is MDHEN and CDR2 is SYDVKM. This CDR3 region has 13 residues. With 6 bases removed from V and 0 bases from J, the gap between germline ends came to 9 bases. The CDR3 coding sequence is TGTGCCAGCAGGGACGGGAGCTCCTACGAGCAGTACTTC. As protein: CASRDGSSYEQYF.

The genes are TRBV11-2 and TRBJ2-7, with 10 bases aligning to TRBD2. The CDR3 loop spans 13 amino acids. CDR1 and CDR2 from the germline V gene are SGHAT and FQNNGV. Trimming took 6 bases from V and 6 from J; bases not matched to a gene: 5. CDR3 DNA sequence: TGTGCCAGCAGGCTAGCGGGAGCCCCCGAGCAGTACTTC. This gives the protein CASRLAGAPEQYF. The complete variable domain, with remaining parts taken from reference TRBV11-2 and TRBJ2-7, reads EAGVAQSPRYKIIEKRQSVAFWCNPISGHATLYWYQQILGQGPKLLIQFQNNGVVDDSQLPKDRFSAERLKGVDSTLKIQPAKLEDSAVYLCASRLAGAPEQYFGPGTRLTVT.

The chain couples TRBV28 to TRBJ1-4; 7 bases are shared with TRBD1. CDR1 is MDHEN and CDR2 is SYDVKM in the germline V gene. This CDR3 comprises 14 residues. V lost 9 bases to trimming and J lost 4 bases; unmatched junction nucleotides: 8. CDR3 sequence: CASLPGQINEKLFF. The CDR3 nucleotides are TGTGCCAGTCTCCCGGGACAGATTAATGAAAAACTGTTTTTT.